The present entry profiles one TCR beta chain with its context. This record comes from a study of blood T cells in healthy people across ages. The authors ran a second PCR of roughly 6 to 11 cycles using a sample-barcoded 5' primer and a J-beta primer mix. TCRdb re-called the 5' RACE reads through MiXCR, storing one row per CDR3 protein. The sample lists 600,000 to 800,000 distinct CDR3 sequences; roughly 20% were seen once. With 4 bases removed from V and 5 bases from J, the gap between germline ends came to 17 bases. The CDR3 sequence is 15 residues long. Source material: blood. This receptor was taken from a man in his 70s in good health. The chain has TRBV12-3 or TRBV12-4 and TRBJ2-5; D is unclear. CDR3 nucleotides: TGTGCCAGCAGTTCCATCGGGCCGCCCCGGGAGACCCAGTACTTC. It specifies CASSSIGPPRETQYF.